This T cell receptor (beta chain) was retrieved from a study of T cell therapy after organ transplantation. Study background: Blood for the long-term post-therapy sample came 20 to 29 weeks after therapy.

The CDR3 length is 15 residues. CDR1 is LNHDA, CDR2 SQIVND, per germline (reference sequence). The V end lost 3 bases, the J end lost 3 bases, and 12 bases lay between the germline ends. Points from the study as a whole: Both transferred clonotypes and endogenous ones absent from products apparently reconstituted. Lower pretherapy CD8 clonality went with larger post-therapy fold change.

Time point meaning: 20-29 weeks after completion of therapy. This clone came up once. The antigen is unknown. Repertoires were generated with immunoSEQ multiplex PCR, while TCRdb's copy carries only in-frame clones and drops some. Here the sample spans about 3,600 clones, 55% to 75% being singletons. This chain uses TRBV19 with TRBJ2-1; D is unclear. The sample was CD8+ T cells from blood, taken after autologous CMV-specific T cell therapy. The receptor's source is a human patient who had received a solid organ transplant and had CMV disease. Some of the T cells may derive from the graft donor. The CDR3 nucleotides read TGTGCCAGTAGTATGTACAGCGTTTTCTACAATGAGCAGTTCTTC. It encodes CASSMYSVFYNEQFF.